This T cell receptor beta chain was recovered during a study of blood T cells in healthy people across ages. The use of a sample-barcoded 5' primer and a J-beta primer mix characterized a second PCR of about 7 to 12 cycles. TCRdb redid the calling of the 5' RACE reads with MiXCR, one entry per CDR3 protein. The table shows around 650,000 distinct CDR3 sequences, with about 30% occurring only once. A remark on this clonotype: A single base separates this from a much larger clone, so it may be a read error.

Donors were healthy Caucasian individuals from Russia aged about 6 to 95. Germline V CDR1 and CDR2: SGHAT, FQDESV (reference sequence). This CDR3 is 16 amino acids long. The chain recombines TRBV11-1 with TRBJ2-1; TRBD2 aligns across 7 bases. The J call is uncertain, as TRBJ2-7 better fits the DNA end. The sequence was obtained from a woman of 80 years or more in good health. Material: blood. CDR3 region: CASSWVAGSSYNEQYF. In DNA form, the CDR3 reads TGTGCCAGCAGCTGGGTAGCGGGTAGCTCCTACAATGAGCAGTACTTC.